This TCR beta chain appears in the sequencing data of a study of control samples from healthy donors and cancer patients. Germline values: CDR1 SQVTM, CDR2 ANQGSEA. CDR3 size: 13 residues. The V end lost 4 bases, the J end lost 8 bases, and 14 bases lay between the germline ends. Clones were read by immunoSEQ multiplex PCR, and TCRdb kept only the in-frame ones, dropping some. The sample has over 100,000 clones; around 92% are singletons. The J gene is TRBJ2-2, the V gene TRBV29-1, with D perhaps matching TRBD1 (6 bases). This clonotype was obtained from a woman aged 45-65 years in good health. The material sequenced was blood. CDR3 DNA sequence: TGCAGCGTTGGCCGCAGGGGTCCTGGGGAGCTGTTTTTT. Protein product: CSVGRRGPGELFF.